This T cell receptor (beta chain) appears in the sequencing data of a study of regulatory T cells in long-lasting Graves disease (dated by TCRdb to 2020 to 2023). Describing the broader study: In the newly diagnosed Graves' disease group, patients had been taking antithyroid drugs for less than 3 months. This study used TCR sequencing and RNA sequencing of peripheral blood to compare persistent Graves' disease patients against newly diagnosed Graves' disease patients. The study took place in China and was registered as a clinical trial. A total of around 33 samples were covered by TCR sequencing, comprising some 13 persistent and around 20 newly diagnosed Graves' disease patients.

From V the trimming removes 5 bases and from J it removes 0 bases, while the gene matches leave 15 bases of the junction unaccounted for. The CDR3, from cysteine to phenylalanine, totals 20 residues. Only the CDR3 region is kept as DNA, spanning 60 bases read in frame from base 1. Per the germline V gene, SGHNT is the CDR1 and YENEEA is the CDR2. Regarding this clonotype: Which antigen it targets is not known. Per-base qualities were not stored, and no clone one base away is much larger.

General findings and caveats noted by the study authors: The small sample size was acknowledged by the authors as a limitation that may reduce accuracy. Only peripheral blood was studied, because thyroid tissue, the primary lesion, was inaccessible. TRBV28, TRBJ1-2 and TRBJ2-5 were preferentially used in persistent disease, while TRBV20-1 and TRBJ2-1 were favored in newly diagnosed disease. Only the TCR beta chain was sequenced and analyzed. Compared with newly diagnosed patients, persistent Graves' disease patients had lower TCR Shannon entropy and fewer highly expanded clones, which suggests clonal expansion. Patients with persistent disease shared more public clonotypes (about 2,700) than newly diagnosed patients did (966).

Library method: multiplex PCR. TCRdb shows the sequencer as Illumina HiSeq 4000. CDR3 regions were amplified by Arm-PCR with iRepertoire HTBI primers to construct TCR beta libraries. PCR products were gel purified before sequencing. The authors' analysis ran thus. Across samples, approximately 68 TRBV and approximately 15 TRBJ segments were identified and used for gene usage analysis of CDR3 amino acid clonotypes. COPE and FqMerger were used to merge the filtered high-quality paired reads into contigs. BLAST was used to align contigs to IMGT TRBV, TRBD and TRBJ reference genes, with CDR3 defined following IMGT. Highly expanded clones were defined as clonotypes with a frequency above 0.1%. Shannon entropy served as the measure of repertoire diversity, while the Gini coefficient captured V-J evenness. Clonotypes shared by more than one individual were considered public. Through fastp at Q25 and MiXCR, TCRdb rebuilt clones from the public reads, retaining in-frame beta chains. Every entry covers one CDR3 protein and lists the most common genes and DNA from its rows. It is TCRdb's table, rather than the study itself, that gives the V and J calls and clone size. The table for this sample lists about 620,000 distinct CDR3 sequences; approximately 15% of them were counted only once. Jointly, the top ten make up around 19% of the sample.

What this sample's time point label stands for: newly diagnosed GD, antithyroid drugs for less than 3 months. For both TCR sequencing and RNA sequencing, RNA was extracted from PBMCs using TRIzol. The diagnosis of Graves' disease was made according to American Thyroid Association guidelines. Recruitment of patients was carried out at an endocrinology department in Xi'an, China. Each patient gave approximately 9.7 milliliters of peripheral blood, collected in an EDTA anticoagulant tube. Ficoll Paque Plus density gradient separation was used to isolate PBMCs, and no further T cell sorting was performed. An Agilent 2100 Bioanalyzer and agarose gel were used to assess RNA quality, and a NanoDrop 2000 was used to measure RNA concentration. These records were also assigned to another study, of T cells in Graves' hyperthyroidism and ophthalmopathy. The second paper further reports: Stable Graves' hyperthyroidism was defined as no progression to ophthalmopathy during 18 months of follow-up. Hyperthyroidism patients were aged 18 to 65 years and newly diagnosed, with disease duration of less than 2 months. Patients with uncontrolled infections, other autoimmune diseases, pregnancy or lactation were excluded. Clinical symptoms, serum thyroxine and TRAb, thyroid ultrasound, and orbital computed tomography formed the basis for the diagnoses. For the first round of RT-PCR on the TCR CDR3, the HTBI primer set was used together with the Qiagen OneStep RT-PCR kit. Most expanded thyroid clonotypes (frequency above 0.001) were also detected in blood, a finding suggesting that blood repertoires may reflect thyroid immune responses. In cross-validation, a model built on a 13 V-J signature told ophthalmopathy apart from stable hyperthyroidism with 87.88% sensitivity and 81% to 82% specificity, and in testing the same model reached 80%/75%. During validation, the model predicted progression to ophthalmopathy a median of about 5.9 months ahead of onset, with roughly 65% sensitivity and 72.22% specificity. To identify distinguishing TCR V-J signatures, a discovery cohort of 100 patients was used, comprising some 45 with Graves' ophthalmopathy and some 57 with stable Graves' hyperthyroidism. Prospective prediction of ophthalmopathy was tested in an independent validation cohort consisting of fewer than 20 hyperthyroidism patients and around 16 patients who later progressed to ophthalmopathy. The approximately 97 discovery patients were randomly divided into training and test sets at a 7:3 ratio. Thyroid tissue and blood T-cell repertoires from several Graves' hyperthyroidism patients were also compared in the study. Once sampling was done, hyperthyroidism patients were given methimazole at a starting dose of 30 mg daily, whereas ophthalmopathy patients were given high-dose intravenous methylprednisolone. Libraries were constructed in a second round of multiplex PCR, after which size selection and purification were performed. Libraries were sequenced paired-end with 100 bp reads on an Illumina HiSeq2000. SOAPnuke was used to process the raw data, with reads discarded if the reads contained adapters or uncalled bases, had a mean Phred below 15, or lacked an exact constant-primer or identifier match. COPE v1.2.5 was used to merge high-quality paired reads, and clonotypes were defined as unique nucleotide sequences. MiTCR v1.1 was used to align the clonotypes against IMGT TRBV, TRBD and TRBJ reference segments. Analysis was restricted to V-J combinations with a frequency above 0.0001, which covered over 98% of repertoires. A TCS score was defined as the ratio of F50 (clonal expansion) to E x V (chaos), with BLOSUM62-based TCRdist applied between CDR3 peptides within each V-J. Welch's t-statistics and random forest reduced roughly 530 V-J features to roughly 13, which were used in a naive Bayes classifier (R e1071). Sample size was not statistically predetermined, and blinding of investigators to group allocation was not performed. TCR Vbeta CDR3 sequencing of roughly 140 peripheral blood samples (over 40 ophthalmopathy, 75 hyperthyroidism and approximately 17 progressor patients) is reported in the paper.

This sample comprised peripheral blood mononuclear cells (PBMCs), obtained at new diagnosis, from a patient treated with antithyroid drugs. The sequence was collected from a woman aged 30 to 39 with Graves disease. Donor details come from another sample of the same person, matched by shared clones. The rearrangement combines TRBV11-3 with TRBJ2-1; 11 middle bases align to TRBD2. DNA sequence: TGTGCCAGCAGCACTCGACCGGGACTAGCGGAGGGGGGCTCCTACAATGAGCAGTTCTTC. The translation is CASSTRPGLAEGGSYNEQFF.